The present TCR beta chain was sequenced within a study of shared clonotypes between healthy human individuals. Findings of the study overall: Inspection by rarefaction showed sorted-subset sequencing to be incomplete despite large depth. Naive subsets tended to show greater estimated richness than memory subsets.

This clone was picked up a small number of times. As yet, its antigen is unknown. The germline gives CDR1 KGHSH, CDR2 LQKENI. The V gene end was trimmed by 3 bases and the J gene end by 0 bases; junction bases not matched to a gene: 13. The CDR3 covers 19 residues. There were only Caucasian adults among the donors, and all lived in Nashville, Tennessee. Each replicate PCR on the sorted subsets used 150 to 200 ng DNA (around 30,000 T cell genomes). Produced via immunoSEQ multiplex PCR; TCRdb's table is partial and in-frame only. The sample carries millions of clones, 85% to 95% recorded once. The genes are TRBV18 and TRBJ2-1, with 8 positions matching TRBD2. The clonotype originates from a man between 18 and 29 years old in good health. Sequenced: naive CD4+ T cells sorted from blood. The subset was: CD45RA+ positively selected. This CDR3 is CASSPSLTAGDLSYNEQFF. The DNA of the CDR3 is TGTGCCAGCTCACCTTCTCTTACAGCGGGGGACCTCTCCTACAATGAGCAGTTCTTC.